Listed here are 23 T cell receptor beta chains from one sample, sequenced in a study of cytomegalovirus exposure and HLA in healthy donors. The PCR was carried out with 60 Vbeta primers and 13 Jbeta primers. Data came from immunoSEQ multiplex PCR; TCRdb stores just in-frame clones and leaves some out. In the table there are about 250,000 clones, roughly two thirds of which are singletons. Input material: PBMCs. All receptors derive from a female donor in good health and CMV-seronegative.

The chain carries TRBV2 and TRBJ1-5; TRBD1 is a possible D gene (6 bases). Looked up from germline, CDR1 is SNHLY and CDR2 is FYNNEI. The CDR3 has 14 amino acids. Trimming took 4 bases from V and 6 from J, leaving 13 bases between them. DNA for the CDR3: TGTGCCAGCAGTGGGGGGGGCCGGGGTCAGCCCCAGCATTTT. Translated: CASSGGGRGQPQHF.

This chain connects TRBV11-1 to TRBJ2-7; no clear D. Germline V gene sequence: CDR1 SGHAT, CDR2 FQDESV (reference sequence). CDR3 length: 14 amino acids. V was clipped by 6 bases and J by 4 bases, with 16 bases between them. The chain's CDR3 is CASSYDPQTYEQYF. Here the CDR3 DNA reads TGTGCCAGCAGTTATGACCCGCAGACATACGAGCAGTACTTC.

This clone occurred a few times. Other DNA sequences within the sample encode an identical CDR3. CDR3 DNA sequence: TGTGCCAGCAGCTTAAGCGGGGGAAGCACAGATACGCAGTATTTT. Amino acid sequence: CASSLSGGSTDTQYF. The chain recombines TRBV7-8 with TRBJ2-3; 8 bases agree with TRBD2. Trimming at V came to 2 bases and at J to 0 bases, leaving 1 base not matched to a gene. Germline V gene lookup returns CDR1 SGHVS and CDR2 FQNEAQ. CDR3 size: 15 residues. Using reference TRBV7-8 and TRBJ2-3 for the parts outside the CDR3, the full variable domain is GAGVSQSPRYKVAKRGQDVALRCDPISGHVSLFWYQQALGQGPEFLTYFQNEAQLDKSGLPSDRFFAERPEGSVSTLKIQRTQQEDSAVYLCASSLSGGSTDTQYFGPGTRLTVL.

CDR3 in DNA: TGTGCCAGTTTGGACAGATCATATGGCTACACCTTC. Translated, it gives CASLDRSYGYTF. The chain couples TRBV19 to TRBJ1-2; possibly TRBD1 for D (6 bases). V was clipped by 8 bases and J by 5 bases, with 12 bases between them. The CDR3 has 12 amino acids. Per the germline V gene, CDR1 is LNHDA and CDR2 is SQIVND (reference sequence).

This chain connects TRBV2 to TRBJ1-1; 7 bases line up with TRBD1. V was pared by 4 bases and J by 4 bases, with 3 bases of the junction left unmatched. CDR3 length: 13 residues. From germline, CDR1 is SNHLY and CDR2 FYNNEI. CDR3 protein: CASSGGTVTEAFF. The CDR3, as DNA: TGTGCCAGCAGTGGAGGGACAGTCACTGAAGCTTTCTTT.

CDR3 loop: CATRNTSGISFEQFF. CDR3 bases: TGTGCCACCAGAAACACTAGCGGGATATCGTTTGAGCAGTTCTTC. This chain uses TRBV15 with TRBJ2-1; 10 nucleotides line up with TRBD2. The CDR3 consists of 15 residues. Germline CDR1 LNHNV, CDR2 YYDKDF (reference sequence). The junction had 11 bases not matched to a gene; V was cut back by 6 bases and J by 9 bases.

This chain links TRBV4-2 with TRBJ2-7, with D tentatively TRBD1 (5 bases). The CDR3 has 15 amino acids. Germline-derived CDR1 and CDR2 are LGHNA and YNFKEQ. Trimming pared 0 bases from V and 2 bases from J, leaving 11 bases between. In nucleotides, the CDR3 is TGTGCCAGCAGCCAAGATTCAGGGTCACCCTACGAGCAGTACTTC. This translates into CASSQDSGSPYEQYF.

This chain links TRBV10-2 with TRBJ1-5, with TRBD1 as a possible D gene (5 bases). Per germline, CDR1 WSHSY and CDR2 SAAADI. This CDR3 is built from 17 residues. Trimming left V 2 bases short and J 2 bases short, with 16 bases between. The CDR3 is CASSEASGTGGNQPQHF. The CDR3, as DNA: TGCGCCAGCAGTGAGGCATCAGGGACGGGGGGCAATCAGCCCCAGCATTTT.

The genes are TRBV2 and TRBJ2-1, with D perhaps matching TRBD1 (6 bases). Germline-derived CDR1 and CDR2 are SNHLY and FYNNEI. V was clipped by 6 bases and J by 0 bases, with 15 bases between them. This CDR3 has 16 residues. The CDR3 DNA reads as TGTGCCAGCAGCAAACAGGGAGTAAGCTCCTACAATGAGCAGTTCTTC. It translates to CASSKQGVSSYNEQFF.

The rearrangement links TRBV5-4 to TRBJ1-6; 10 bases agree with TRBD1. V was clipped by 0 bases and J by 8 bases; unmatched bases: 2. This CDR3 spans 15 amino acids. The germline gives CDR1 SGHNT, CDR2 YYREEE (reference sequence). CDR3 residues: CASSLVGQGYSPLHF. As DNA, the CDR3 is TGTGCCAGCAGCTTGGTGGGACAGGGGTATTCACCCCTCCACTTT.

The chain is built from TRBV18 and TRBJ2-5, with D possibly matching TRBD1 (6 bases). CDR1 is KGHSH, CDR2 LQKENI, per germline. The CDR3 extends over 15 amino acids. V lost 3 bases and J 1 base, leaving 12 bases between the germline ends. CDR3 sequence (DNA): TGTGCCAGCTCACCCTATGGACAGTCCCAAGAGACCCAGTACTTC. As protein: CASSPYGQSQETQYF.

This clone has only a few counts. The rearrangement uses TRBV6-5 and TRBJ2-1; 8 bases agree with TRBD2. The CDR3 runs 14 residues. V shed 6 bases and J 7 bases; nucleotides not matched to a gene: 8. Germline CDR1 reads MNHEY; CDR2 reads SVGAGI. CDR3 sequence: CASSPGLGRNEQFF. In DNA form, the CDR3 reads TGTGCCAGCAGCCCGGGACTAGGGCGGAATGAGCAGTTCTTC.

The table lists this clone with a few counts. Other DNA sequences of this sample code for an identical CDR3. This chain links TRBV7-9 with TRBJ1-2, with a tentative D call TRBD1 (5 bases). CDR3 length: 11 residues. V dropped 1 base and J dropped 8 bases, with 5 bases sitting between them. CDR1 is SEHNR and CDR2 is FQNEAQ in the germline V gene (reference sequence). Here the CDR3 reads CASSLGTGYTF. The CDR3 nucleotides are TGTGCCAGCAGCTTAGGGACAGGCTACACCTTC.

The J gene is TRBJ2-5, the V gene TRBV9; a weak D match, TRBD1 (5 bases). CDR3 length: 15 residues. The germline V gene has CDR1 SGDLS and CDR2 YYNGEE. V was shortened by 3 bases and J by 5 bases, with 17 bases between the two germline ends. The DNA for the CDR3 is TGTGCCAGCAGCGCTAGTAGGGGTCGAGGTGAGACCCAGTACTTC. Protein product: CASSASRGRGETQYF.

This clone was detected only a few times. The V call is TRBV6-1, the J call TRBJ2-7; D gene uncertain. Per the germline V gene, CDR1 is MNHNS and CDR2 is SASEGT. The length of the CDR3 is 13 residues. Between the trimmed V and J ends, which lost 6 bases and 1 base, there was a span of 10 bases. CDR3 in DNA: TGTGCCAGCAGCATTCAAGCTTCCTACGAGCAGTACTTC. This codes for CASSIQASYEQYF.

The chain has TRBV6-5 and TRBJ2-1; TRBD2 matches at 8 bases. CDR1 and CDR2 from the germline V gene are MNHEY and SVGAGI. There are 14 residues in the CDR3. Losses at the gene ends were 2 bases for V and 5 bases for J; bases not matched to a gene: 2. The CDR3 DNA follows: TGTGCCAGCAGTTACGGACTAGCTGACAATGAGCAGTTCTTC. Protein product: CASSYGLADNEQFF.

The chain uses TRBV27 and TRBJ2-3; 7 bases map to TRBD2. The CDR3 totals 16 residues. Trimming removed 5 bases from V and 0 bases from J; junction bases left unmatched: 8. CDR1 is MNHEY and CDR2 is SMNVEV in the germline V gene (reference sequence). CDR3 in amino acids: CASSLEAGLSTDTQYF. DNA of the CDR3: TGTGCCAGCAGTCTAGAAGCGGGACTTAGCACAGATACGCAGTATTTT.

This chain joins TRBV5-1 and TRBJ2-3; 9 positions match TRBD2. The CDR3 is 14 amino acids. CDR1 and CDR2 from the germline V gene are SGHRS and YFSETQ. V dropped 5 bases and J dropped 4; count of bases not matched to a gene: 5. CDR3: CASRRREGADTQYF. The DNA for the CDR3 is TGCGCCAGCAGGCGGCGGGAGGGGGCAGATACGCAGTATTTT. Drawing the rest from reference TRBV5-1 and TRBJ2-3, the complete variable domain is KAGVTQTPRYLIKTRGQQVTLSCSPISGHRSVSWYQQTPGQGLQFLFEYFSETQRNKGNFPGRFSGRQFSNSRSEMNVSTLELGDSALYLCASRRREGADTQYFGPGTRLTVL.

The chain carries TRBV6-1 and TRBJ2-1, with 15 bases identical to TRBD2. This CDR3 is 16 amino acids long. Germline-derived CDR1 and CDR2 are MNHNS and SASEGT. Germline trimming cut 4 bases from V and 7 bases from J; bases unmatched to any gene: 5. The CDR3 sequence is CASSVGTSGRWNEQFF. DNA of the CDR3: TGTGCCAGCAGTGTCGGGACTAGCGGGAGGTGGAATGAGCAGTTCTTC.

The chain has TRBV29-1 and TRBJ2-1; 13 bases align to TRBD2. CDR1 is SQVTM, CDR2 ANQGSEA, per germline. The CDR3 is 13 amino acids. The junction had 8 bases not matched to a gene; V was cut back by 8 bases and J by 10 bases. The CDR3 reads CSSSTSGGKEQFF. CDR3 in DNA: TGCAGCTCTTCGACTAGCGGGGGGAAAGAGCAGTTCTTC.

The table lists this clone with a few counts. The chain links TRBV30 to TRBJ2-7, with 9 bases aligning to TRBD1. V shed 8 bases, J shed 2 bases, and the junction held 16 bases outside the gene matches. Germline loops: CDR1 GTSNPN, CDR2 SVGIG (reference sequence). The CDR3 extends over 16 amino acids. Here the CDR3 reads CAGQGTGWTAAYEQYF. DNA for the CDR3: TGTGCCGGGCAAGGGACAGGGTGGACCGCGGCCTACGAGCAGTACTTC. The full variable domain, completed using reference TRBV30 and TRBJ2-7, is SQTIHQWPATLVQPVGSPLSLECTVEGTSNPNLYWYRQAAGRGLQLLFYSVGIGQISSEVPQNLSASRPQDRQFILSSKKLLLSDSGFYLCAGQGTGWTAAYEQYFGPGTRLTVT.

This clone was detected only a few times. The V call is TRBV6-5, the J call TRBJ2-2, with 10 bases fitting TRBD1. Germline-derived CDR1 and CDR2 are MNHEY and SVGAGI. This CDR3 is 15 amino acids long. The ends lost 6 bases at V and 7 bases at J; junction bases unmatched: 8. The CDR3, as DNA: TGTGCCAGCAGGATCCGGGACAGGGGAAACGGGGAGCTGTTTTTT. It is translated as CASRIRDRGNGELFF.

The J gene is TRBJ2-4, the V gene TRBV19, with 10 bases aligning to TRBD1. Germline CDR1 is LNHDA and CDR2 is SQIVND (reference sequence). V shed 0 bases, J shed 1 base, and the junction held 12 bases outside the gene matches. There are 20 residues in the CDR3. The CDR3 DNA reads as TGTGCCAGTAGTATAGATCCCCGACAGGGGGCCTCATTGGCCAAAAACATTCAGTACTTC. Encoded protein: CASSIDPRQGASLAKNIQYF. Full variable domain (outside the CDR3, taken from reference TRBV19 and TRBJ2-4): DGGITQSPKYLFRKEGQNVTLSCEQNLNHDAMYWYRQDPGQGLRLIYYSQIVNDFQKGDIAEGYSVSREKKESFPLTVTSAQKNPTAFYLCASSIDPRQGASLAKNIQYFGAGTRLSVL.